Presented here are 16 T cell receptor beta chains from one specimen sequenced in a study of shared clonotypes between healthy human individuals. Method: immunoSEQ multiplex PCR; TCRdb's copy keeps in-frame clones and lacks some. The sample carries about 2 million clones, approximately 95% recorded once. Naive CD8 cells, CD45RO-negative and positively selected for CCR7, excluded terminally differentiated effector memory CD45RA+ cells. Sequencing used naive CD8+ T cells sorted from blood. Source of these receptors: a man aged 18 to 29 in good health.

The J gene is TRBJ1-6, the V gene TRBV10-3; 7 bases line up with TRBD1. The CDR3 extends over 15 amino acids. Germline CDR1 and CDR2: ENHRY and SYGVKD. V dropped 0 bases and J dropped 6; count of bases not matched to a gene: 2. The CDR3 DNA reads TGTGCCATCAGTGAGTCGCGGGACAGTAATTCACCCCTCCACTTT. Its translation is CAISESRDSNSPLHF.

The chain links TRBV28 to TRBJ2-7; D possibly uses TRBD1 or TRBD2 (5 bases each). CDR3 length: 15 amino acids. Trimming cost V 5 bases and J 2 bases, with 16 bases left between them. Looked up from germline, CDR1 is MDHEN and CDR2 is SYDVKM. CDR3 in amino acids: CASSPADTRAYEQYF. DNA for the CDR3: TGTGCCAGCAGTCCCGCGGACACTAGAGCCTACGAGCAGTACTTC.

The chain employs TRBV6-1 and TRBJ2-1; D remains ambiguous. The CDR3 consists of 13 residues. The germline CDR1 and CDR2 sequences are MNHNS and SASEGT. Trimming pared 9 bases from V and 1 base from J, leaving 10 bases between. This CDR3 reads CASLRVSYNEQFF. The CDR3 DNA reads as TGTGCCAGTCTCAGAGTTTCCTACAATGAGCAGTTCTTC.

As regards this clone: This sample also contains other DNA sequences that code for the same CDR3. The chain is built from TRBV28 and TRBJ1-1, with TRBD1 as a possible D gene (6 bases). V shed 3 bases and J shed 4 bases, with 9 bases lying between them. The CDR3 loop spans 13 amino acids. CDR1 and CDR2 from the germline V gene are MDHEN and SYDVKM. Here the CDR3 reads CASSFRGSTEAFF. The CDR3, as DNA: TGTGCCAGCAGTTTCAGGGGTTCCACTGAAGCTTTCTTT.

The chain employs TRBV6-1 and TRBJ1-3, with 7 bases fitting TRBD1. V gave up 10 bases and J gave up 1 base; unmatched junction bases: 7. Germline assignment: CDR1 MNHNS and CDR2 SASEGT. This CDR3 region has 14 residues. For the CDR3, the DNA is TGTGCCACCGGACAGGACCTATCTGGAAACACCATATATTTT. Amino acid sequence: CATGQDLSGNTIYF.

In its sample, this clone was seen once. The sample has other DNA sequences that encode this CDR3 too. The CDR3, as DNA: TGTGCCAGCAGCTTGGGGTTAGACGAGCAGTACTTC. This translates into CASSLGLDEQYF. The chain recombines TRBV5-4 with TRBJ2-7; D gene ambiguous. CDR1 and CDR2 from the germline V gene are SGHNT and YYREEE (reference sequence). Between the trimmed V and J ends, which lost 0 bases and 5 bases, there was a span of 6 bases. This CDR3 comprises 12 residues.

The chain recombines TRBV9 with TRBJ1-6; D unclear. The length of the CDR3 is 17 residues. The V and J ends lost 1 base and 5 bases respectively, with 16 bases between them. Germline-derived CDR1 and CDR2 are SGDLS and YYNGEE. The CDR3 region has the DNA TGTGCCAGCAGCGTAACGGCTTCACCCGTCGATAATTCACCCCTCCACTTT. This sequence encodes CASSVTASPVDNSPLHF. Full variable domain (missing parts from reference TRBV9 and TRBJ1-6): DSGVTQTPKHLITATGQRVTLRCSPRSGDLSVYWYQQSLDQGLQFLIQYYNGEERAKGNILERFSAQQFPDLHSELNLSSLELGDSALYFCASSVTASPVDNSPLHFGNGTRLTVT.

The V and J genes are TRBV7-8 and TRBJ2-2; 9 nucleotides agree with TRBD2. The germline V gene encodes CDR1 SGHVS and CDR2 FQNEAQ. With 5 bases clipped from V and 0 bases from J, the junction kept 7 bases outside the gene matches. The CDR3 has 17 residues. This chain's CDR3 is CASSSVLAGTNTGELFF. The CDR3 DNA follows: TGTGCCAGCAGCAGCGTTCTAGCGGGGACGAACACCGGGGAGCTGTTTTTT.

V gene TRBV6-1 combines with J gene TRBJ2-7, with a weak D call TRBD1 (6 bases). Germline CDR1 is MNHNS and CDR2 is SASEGT. Deletions cut 9 bases from V and 3 bases from J, with 15 bases between. This CDR3 is built from 13 residues. CDR3 region: CASAPGASYEQYF. The CDR3 DNA sequence: TGTGCCAGTGCTCCAGGGGCAAGCTACGAGCAGTACTTC.

This clone has just a few counts. The chain has TRBV13 and TRBJ1-2, with D maybe TRBD1 (6 bases). Germline values: CDR1 PRHDT, CDR2 FYEKMQ (reference sequence). Trimming stripped 4 bases from V and 4 bases from J, with 10 bases between. This CDR3 contains 13 residues. CDR3 loop: CASSSQGLYGYTF. Here the CDR3 DNA reads TGTGCCAGCAGCTCACAGGGACTCTATGGCTACACCTTC.

About this clone itself: This specimen includes other DNA sequences encoding the same CDR3. The V gene is TRBV7-6, the J gene TRBJ2-7, with 7 bases matching TRBD1. With 1 base clipped from V and 1 base from J, the junction kept 1 base outside the gene matches. The CDR3 has 14 residues. Germline CDR1 reads SGHVS; CDR2 reads FNYEAQ. In nucleotides, the CDR3 is TGTGCCAGCAGCTTAGAGGGACAGTCCTACGAGCAGTACTTC. This encodes CASSLEGQSYEQYF. Complete variable domain (other parts from reference TRBV7-6 and TRBJ2-7): GAGVSQSPRYKVTKRGQDVALRCDPISGHVSLYWYRQALGQGPEFLTYFNYEAQQDKSGLPNDRFSAERPEGSISTLTIQRTEQRDSAMYRCASSLEGQSYEQYFGPGTRLTVT.

V usage is TRBV28 and J usage is TRBJ2-3; 7 positions match TRBD1. Germline V gene sequence: CDR1 MDHEN, CDR2 SYDVKM. Trimming removed 4 bases from V and 4 bases from J; junction bases left unmatched: 11. The length of the CDR3 is 16 residues. CDR3 in DNA: TGTGCCAGCAGTTCTGAGACAGGGAAGATTGCAGATACGCAGTATTTT. Its protein is CASSSETGKIADTQYF.

V and J are TRBV7-6 and TRBJ2-7, with TRBD2 matching 10 bases. Germline V gene data show CDR1 as SGHVS and CDR2 as FNYEAQ. J was trimmed by 5 bases and V by 8 bases; bases with no gene match: 6. CDR3 length: 13 residues. CDR3 amino acids: CASALAGFDEQYF. The CDR3 DNA reads as TGTGCCAGCGCACTAGCGGGGTTCGACGAGCAGTACTTC. Based on the CDR3 plus reference TRBV7-6 and TRBJ2-7, the full variable domain is GAGVSQSPRYKVTKRGQDVALRCDPISGHVSLYWYRQALGQGPEFLTYFNYEAQQDKSGLPNDRFSAERPEGSISTLTIQRTEQRDSAMYRCASALAGFDEQYFGPGTRLTVT.

CDR3 nucleotides: TGTGCCAGCAGCCAACACGGGGGCGGGAGGGACTACGAGCAGTACTTC. Protein: CASSQHGGGRDYEQYF. This chain joins TRBV7-9 and TRBJ2-7; 9 nucleotides align to TRBD2. Trimming removed 5 bases from V and 3 bases from J; junction bases left unmatched: 11. Germline lookup yields CDR1 SEHNR and CDR2 FQNEAQ (reference sequence). This CDR3 is built from 16 residues.

CDR3 nucleotides: TGTGCCAGCAGCTCGCGGGACACCTTCTACGAGCAGTACTTC. Protein product: CASSSRDTFYEQYF. The chain combines TRBV7-8 with TRBJ2-7; either TRBD1 or TRBD2 may supply D (6 bases each). Between the trimmed V and J ends, which lost 4 bases and 3 bases, there was a span of 13 bases. The CDR3 extends over 14 amino acids. Germline CDR1 is SGHVS and CDR2 is FQNEAQ.

The genes are TRBV28 and TRBJ2-1; D ambiguous. The V gene's germline CDR1 is MDHEN and CDR2 SYDVKM. The CDR3 runs to 13 residues. The V end lost 3 bases, the J end lost 4 bases, and 7 bases lay between the germline ends. The CDR3 DNA sequence: TGTGCCAGCAGTTTCCAGGTTTACAATGAGCAGTTCTTC. Its protein is CASSFQVYNEQFF.